This is a list of T cell receptor beta chains from one sample in a study of blood T cell repertoires in COVID-19. Libraries were prepared by immunoSEQ multiplex PCR; TCRdb keeps only in-frame clonotypes and omits some of them. The profile covers over 85,000 clones, with more than 80% appearing a single time and 3.5% to 5% taken by the ten largest. Sequenced input: peripheral blood. The receptors derive from a human donor in a cohort sampled during active COVID-19. The CDR3 runs from the conserved cysteine through the conserved F or W. Size is omitted from some rows. Given values are once, few, many or a class for expanded clones.

clone_size: .
v_call: TRBV7-2
j_call: TRBJ1-5
cdr3_aa: CASSLGGTGVGQPQHF

clone_size: .
v_call: TRBV4-1
j_call: TRBJ2-1
cdr3_aa: CASSLGPTGTGSYNEQFF

clone_size: few
v_call: TRBV6-2/TRBV6-3
j_call: TRBJ1-2
cdr3_aa: CAISSTLAAGYTF

clone_size: .
v_call: TRBV2
j_call: TRBJ1-6
cdr3_aa: CASSHRATSPRGGSSPLHF

clone_size: .
v_call: TRBV27
j_call: TRBJ2-5
cdr3_aa: CASTNHGAETQYF

clone_size: .
v_call: TRBV2
j_call: TRBJ2-3
cdr3_aa: CASSEGLSTDTQYF

clone_size: .
v_call: TRBV7-9
j_call: TRBJ2-1
cdr3_aa: CASSPRQGLNEQFF

clone_size: .
v_call: TRBV12-3/TRBV12-4
j_call: TRBJ2-5
cdr3_aa: CASSLVGGGTQYF

clone_size: .
v_call: TRBV5-1
j_call: TRBJ2-7
cdr3_aa: CASSSLDGGEQYF

clone_size: .
v_call: TRBV5-1
j_call: TRBJ2-1
cdr3_aa: CASSWGPGQGPNEQFF

clone_size: few
v_call: TRBV7-9
j_call: TRBJ1-5
cdr3_aa: CASSPSGGQPQHF

clone_size: few
v_call: TRBV10-3
j_call: TRBJ2-7
cdr3_aa: CAISESGDTSYEQYF

clone_size: .
v_call: TRBV18
j_call: TRBJ2-3
cdr3_aa: CASSPPGDRRTDTQYF

clone_size: .
v_call: TRBV11-1
j_call: TRBJ2-7
cdr3_aa: CASSPTGTGVYEQYF

clone_size: .
v_call: TRBV7-9
j_call: TRBJ2-2
cdr3_aa: CASSSFINTGELFF

clone_size: .
v_call: TRBV9
j_call: TRBJ2-1
cdr3_aa: CASSVGAGGRNEQFF

clone_size: once
v_call: TRBV4-3
j_call: TRBJ1-2
cdr3_aa: CASSQGTGMHYGYTF

clone_size: few
v_call: TRBV3-1/TRBV3-2
j_call: TRBJ1-6
cdr3_aa: CASSQSQGAKALHF

clone_size: once
v_call: TRBV2
j_call: TRBJ2-5
cdr3_aa: CASSEVAGGETQYF

clone_size: .
v_call: TRBV7-2
j_call: TRBJ2-7
cdr3_aa: CASSSTGGPYEQYF

clone_size: .
v_call: TRBV4-3
j_call: TRBJ1-4
cdr3_aa: CASSQGYRGQPTNEKLFF

clone_size: .
v_call: TRBV4-3
j_call: TRBJ2-7
cdr3_aa: CASSQDRTGAGEQYF

clone_size: .
v_call: TRBV18
j_call: TRBJ1-1
cdr3_aa: CASSPTGLNTEAFF

clone_size: .
v_call: TRBV7-2
j_call: TRBJ2-5
cdr3_aa: CASSPLLAGYQETQYF

clone_size: .
v_call: TRBV27
j_call: TRBJ2-7
cdr3_aa: CASSVRQGDYEQYF

clone_size: once
v_call: TRBV28
j_call: TRBJ1-1
cdr3_aa: CASSEQGMEAFF

clone_size: .
v_call: TRBV4-1
j_call: TRBJ2-7
cdr3_aa: CASSQGSFRTGTRTYEQYF

clone_size: .
v_call: TRBV4-1
j_call: TRBJ2-1
cdr3_aa: CASSQGRGRDGSQQFF

clone_size: once
v_call: TRBV24-1
j_call: TRBJ2-7
cdr3_aa: CATSATGQGRRKYF

clone_size: few
v_call: TRBV6-5
j_call: TRBJ2-1
cdr3_aa: CASMKRGGQNEQFF